A selection of T cell receptor beta chains follows, all from one sample in a study of cytomegalovirus exposure and HLA in healthy donors. Generated by immunoSEQ multiplex PCR, the TCRdb table keeps only in-frame clones and is missing some. Of roughly 250,000 clones in the sample, roughly 90% were seen once. Sequencing was carried out using PBMCs. These TCRs come from a woman aged 18-35 years in good health and CMV-seronegative. CDR3s leave out the opening cysteine and the closing phenylalanine or tryptophan.

j_call cdr3_length v_call cdr3_aa
TRBJ1-5 14 TRBV4-1 ASSHSTGSINQPQH
TRBJ1-1 10 TRBV19 ASSIAGTEAF
TRBJ2-4 15 TRBV4-1 ASSQAGSNGAKNIQY
TRBJ2-5 12 TRBV7-6 ASSPRRGQETQY
TRBJ1-2 13 TRBV7-2 ASSLGVPGVGGYT
TRBJ2-5 13 TRBV10-3 AITRGTGREETQY
TRBJ2-5 11 TRBV6-4 ASSANGGETQY
TRBJ2-3 11 TRBV7-2 ASSLRTADTQY
TRBJ2-1 15 TRBV7-9 ASSDRIGGYSYNEQF
TRBJ2-3 13 TRBV6-1 ASTTGREYTDTQY
TRBJ2-7 12 TRBV4-1 ASSQDQGSYEQY
TRBJ1-2 13 TRBV6-1 ASRERLQAPGGYT
TRBJ2-1 12 TRBV7-9 ASSQGQGTDEQF
TRBJ2-3 14 TRBV7-3 ASSLSPSGVTDTQY
TRBJ2-1 12 TRBV2 ASKRLSSYNEQF
TRBJ2-7 13 TRBV7-6 ASSLVGQASYEQY